The subject of this entry is one TCR beta chain. The antigen is undetermined. At one end the junction does not follow the germline gene, possibly because of a read error. Donor samples were obtained from healthy Caucasian individuals from Russia, aged about 6 to 100. The sample belongs to a study of blood T cells in healthy people across ages. Notes on the study in general: Roughly linear declines in TCR beta diversity per million T cells occurred with age. The study regarded diversity estimates from one million T cells as underestimates.

A sample-barcoded 5' primer and a J-beta primer mix were used in a second PCR of about 6 to 11 cycles. Every single cDNA molecule received a tag from a template-switch adaptor with 12 random nucleotides. Via MiXCR, TCRdb re-called the 5' RACE reads, giving one row per CDR3 protein. The sample contains around 1,700,000 distinct CDR3 sequences, roughly 30% of which appear only once. This TCR derives from a woman aged 30 to 39 in good health. Sequencing input: blood.

DNA of the CDR3: TGTGCCAGCAGCGGGGACGGGAGGAGCTACGATCAGTACTTC. Its translation: CASSGDGRSYDQYF. The chain uses TRBV7-2 and TRBJ2-7; 7 nucleotides align to TRBD2. The CDR3 extends over 14 amino acids. CDR1 and CDR2 from the germline V gene are SGHTA and FQGNSA. Looking up the rest from reference TRBV7-2 and TRBJ2-7 gives the full variable domain: GAGVSQSPSNKVTEKGKDVELRCDPISGHTALYWYRQSLGQGLEFLIYFQGNSAPDKSGLPSDRFSAERTGGSVSTLTIQRTQQEDSAVYLCASSGDGRSYDQYFGPGTRLTVT.